The T cell receptor beta chain described here comes from a study of cytomegalovirus exposure and HLA in healthy donors. Findings and caveats of the study: In a later analysis, HLA-associated beta chains showed higher expansion and lower generation probabilities than comparable chains. There were 150 to 200 TCR beta chains listed as cytomegalovirus-associated. Researchers had no immune exposure information except CMV serostatus available.

PCR primers comprised 60 Vbeta and 13 Jbeta primers. Here immunoSEQ multiplex PCR was the method, and the copy in TCRdb shows in-frame clones only, minus some. The sample holds over 110,000 clones, 55% to 80% seen once. Details on this clone: The antigen remains undetermined.

This clonotype was obtained from a woman aged 40-49 years in good health and CMV-seronegative. The sequenced material came from PBMCs.

Here the CDR3 reads CASSTLSRGTGYTF. The CDR3 bases are TGTGCCAGCAGTACCCTTAGCAGGGGTACTGGCTACACCTTC. V usage is TRBV28 and J usage is TRBJ1-2; weak D call: TRBD1 (6 bases). The CDR3 runs 14 residues. Germline V gives CDR1 MDHEN, CDR2 SYDVKM. V lost 5 bases and J lost 7, with 17 bases in between.